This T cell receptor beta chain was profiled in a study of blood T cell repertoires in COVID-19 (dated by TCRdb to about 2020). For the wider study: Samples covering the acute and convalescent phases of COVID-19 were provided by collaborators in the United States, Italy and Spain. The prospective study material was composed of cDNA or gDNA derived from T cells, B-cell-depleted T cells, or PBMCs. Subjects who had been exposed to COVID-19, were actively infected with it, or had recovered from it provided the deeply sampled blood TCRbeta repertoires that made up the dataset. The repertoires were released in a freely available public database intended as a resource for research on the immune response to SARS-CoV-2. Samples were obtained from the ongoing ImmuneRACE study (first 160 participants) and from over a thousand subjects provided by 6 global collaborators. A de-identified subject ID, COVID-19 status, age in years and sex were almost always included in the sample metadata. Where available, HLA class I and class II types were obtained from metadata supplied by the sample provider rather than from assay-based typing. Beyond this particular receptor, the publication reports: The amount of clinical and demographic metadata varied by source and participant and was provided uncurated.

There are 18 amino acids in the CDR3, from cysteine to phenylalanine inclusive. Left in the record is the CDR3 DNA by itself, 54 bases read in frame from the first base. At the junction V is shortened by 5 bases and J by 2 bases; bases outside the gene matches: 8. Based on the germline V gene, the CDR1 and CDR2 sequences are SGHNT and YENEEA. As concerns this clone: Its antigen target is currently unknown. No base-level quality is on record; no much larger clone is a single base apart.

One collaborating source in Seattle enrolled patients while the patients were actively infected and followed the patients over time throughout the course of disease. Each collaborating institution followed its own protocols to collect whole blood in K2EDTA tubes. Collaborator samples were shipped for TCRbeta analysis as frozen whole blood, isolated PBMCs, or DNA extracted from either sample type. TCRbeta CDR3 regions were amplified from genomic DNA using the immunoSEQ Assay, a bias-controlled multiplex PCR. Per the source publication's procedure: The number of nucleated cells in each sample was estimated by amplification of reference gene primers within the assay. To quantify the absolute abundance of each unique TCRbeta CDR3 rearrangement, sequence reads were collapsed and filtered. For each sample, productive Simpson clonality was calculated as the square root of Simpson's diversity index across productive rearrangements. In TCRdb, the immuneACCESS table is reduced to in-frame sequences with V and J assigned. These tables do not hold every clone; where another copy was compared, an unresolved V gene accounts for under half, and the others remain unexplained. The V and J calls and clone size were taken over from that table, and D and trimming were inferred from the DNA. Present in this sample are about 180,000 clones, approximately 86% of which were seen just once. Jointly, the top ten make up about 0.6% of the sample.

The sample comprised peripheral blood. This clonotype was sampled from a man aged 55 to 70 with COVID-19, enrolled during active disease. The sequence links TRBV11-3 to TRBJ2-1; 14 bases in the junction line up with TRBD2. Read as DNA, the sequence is TGTGCCAGCAGCCAGGAGGGACTAGCGGGGGTCACCTACAATGAGCAGTTCTTC. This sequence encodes CASSQEGLAGVTYNEQFF. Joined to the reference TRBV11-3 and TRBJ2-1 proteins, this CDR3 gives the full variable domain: EAGVVQSPRYKIIEKKQPVAFWCNPISGHNTLYWYLQNLGQGPELLIRYENEEAVDDSQLPKDRFSAERLKGVDSTLKIQPAELGDSAVYLCASSQEGLAGVTYNEQFFGPGTRLTVL.